One sample yielded the 15 T cell receptor beta chains listed below, sequenced in a study of OX40 agonist ivuxolimab in advanced cancers. The table came from immunoSEQ multiplex PCR; TCRdb's copy has only in-frame clones and leaves some out. The sample consists of approximately 100,000 clones, under 90% of them appearing once. Sequencing used CD4+ or CD8+ T cells sorted from blood, obtained in a trial of the OX40 agonist ivuxolimab. These receptors originate from an adult with an advanced solid tumor such as melanoma, head and neck, liver or kidney cancer.

This clone occurred a few times. V usage is TRBV10-3 and J usage is TRBJ1-2, with no clear D. The CDR3 has 16 residues. Trimming stripped 8 bases from V and 3 bases from J, with 22 bases between. Germline V CDR1 and CDR2: ENHRY, SYGVKD. Here the CDR3 DNA reads TGTGCCATCTTTCGGGTCTCCCGGGAGGAGGACTATGGCTACACCTTC. Translation: CAIFRVSREEDYGYTF.

This clone has just one count. J is TRBJ2-3 and V is TRBV18; 11 nucleotides match TRBD2. CDR1 is KGHSH and CDR2 is LQKENI in the germline V gene. The CDR3 covers 16 residues. V lost 3 bases and J lost 2; bases outside the gene matches: 4. CDR3 nucleotide sequence: TGTGCCAGCTCACCGGGTAGCGGGAGGGCCACAGATACGCAGTATTTT. Translated: CASSPGSGRATDTQYF.

V is TRBV6-6 and J is TRBJ2-7, with no clear D. Germline CDR1 and CDR2: MNHNY and SVGAGI (reference sequence). This CDR3 spans 11 amino acids. Trimming took 5 bases from V and 7 from J, leaving 9 bases between them. This CDR3 reads CASSTGWEQYF. CDR3 bases: TGTGCCAGCAGTACCGGTTGGGAGCAGTACTTC.

V gene TRBV30 combines with J gene TRBJ2-3, with D unresolved. CDR1 and CDR2 (germline): GTSNPN, SVGIG (reference sequence). V lost 3 bases to trimming and J lost 2 bases, with 6 bases between them. The CDR3 runs to 12 residues. CDR3 in DNA: TGTGCCTGGAGGGGGATCACAGATACGCAGTATTTT. It is translated as CAWRGITDTQYF.

The chain joins TRBV21-1 to TRBJ2-2; the D segment call TRBD2 is taken from the table without a DNA check. TRBV21-1 is deemed a pseudogene. CDR3 size: 12 residues. The CDR3 region has the DNA TGTGCCAGCAGTACGGGAACCGGGGAGCTGTTTTTT. Protein product: CASSTGTGELFF.

V is TRBV5-6 and J is TRBJ2-6, with D perhaps given as TRBD1 or TRBD2 (5 bases each). This CDR3 contains 16 residues. The V end lost 1 base, the J end lost 0 bases, and 8 bases lay between the germline ends. The germline CDR1 and CDR2 sequences are SGHDT and YYEEEE. The CDR3 sequence: CASSLPGLSGANVLTF. As DNA, the CDR3 is TGTGCCAGCAGCTTGCCGGGGCTCTCTGGGGCCAACGTCCTGACTTTC.

The genes are TRBV19 and TRBJ2-5, with 7 bases lining up with TRBD1. The V and J ends lost 3 bases and 5 bases, in that order; junction bases with no gene match: 6. CDR3 length: 14 amino acids. From germline, CDR1 is LNHDA and CDR2 SQIVND (reference sequence). The CDR3 nucleotides are TGTGCCAGTAGTATTCCGGGACAGAGGGAGACCCAGTACTTC. Translated, it gives CASSIPGQRETQYF.

The genes are TRBV6-6 and TRBJ1-2, with unresolved D. Per germline, CDR1 MNHNY and CDR2 SVGAGI (reference sequence). The CDR3 consists of 11 residues. The V and J ends lost 5 bases and 8 bases respectively, with 9 bases between them. CDR3 loop: CASSREGGYTF. DNA for the CDR3: TGTGCCAGCAGTCGGGAGGGAGGCTACACCTTC.

The rearrangement links TRBV11-2 to TRBJ1-1, with D hard to call. Trimming left V 0 bases short and J 4 bases short, with 9 bases between. Germline V CDR1 and CDR2: SGHAT, FQNNGV. The CDR3 is made up of 14 amino acids. CDR3 sequence (DNA): TGTGCCAGCAGCTTAGATTTTCTAGGCACTGAAGCTTTCTTT. Its protein product is CASSLDFLGTEAFF.

The chain recombines TRBV7-9 with TRBJ2-2; perhaps TRBD1 as D (5 bases). This CDR3 is built from 14 residues. In germline, CDR1 is SEHNR, CDR2 FQNEAQ (reference sequence). The V gene lost 3 bases and the J gene lost 1 base, with 6 bases spanning the gap. The CDR3 sequence: CASSFGQNTGELFF. The CDR3 DNA reads as TGTGCCAGCAGCTTCGGACAGAACACCGGGGAGCTGTTTTTT.

This chain connects TRBV6-1 to TRBJ2-1, with 9 bases lining up with TRBD2. J gave up 5 bases and V 4 bases, and 3 bases lay outside the gene matches. CDR1 and CDR2 from the germline V gene are MNHNS and SASEGT. This CDR3 contains 14 residues. The CDR3 spells CASSAVAGDNEQFF. The DNA of the CDR3 is TGTGCCAGCAGTGCGGTAGCGGGAGACAATGAGCAGTTCTTC.

The chain employs TRBV7-3 and TRBJ2-1; D is possibly TRBD2 (6 bases). Trimming stripped 6 bases from V and 10 bases from J, with 13 bases between. Germline assignment: CDR1 SGHTA and CDR2 FQGTGA. CDR3 length: 12 residues. CDR3 DNA: TGTGCCAGCAGGGGTAGCGGACCCGAGCAGTTCTTC. The encoded protein is CASRGSGPEQFF. Full variable domain (rest looked up from reference TRBV7-3 and TRBJ2-1): GAGVSQTPSNKVTEKGKYVELRCDPISGHTALYWYRQSLGQGPEFLIYFQGTGAADDSGLPNDRFFAVRPEGSVSTLKIQRTERGDSAVYLCASRGSGPEQFFGPGTRLTVL.

The chain links TRBV27 to TRBJ1-2; tentatively, D is TRBD1 (6 bases). CDR1 and CDR2 from the germline V gene are MNHEY and SMNVEV (reference sequence). V gave up 0 bases and J gave up 4 bases, with 12 bases separating them. This CDR3 region has 15 residues. CDR3 amino acids: CASSLSRGASYGYTF. The CDR3 bases are TGTGCCAGCAGTTTATCCCGGGGGGCGTCCTATGGCTACACCTTC.

The V and J genes are TRBV7-9 and TRBJ2-7; unclear D gene. V was trimmed by 1 base and J by 6 bases, leaving 19 bases between them. This CDR3 contains 16 residues. Germline V gene lookup returns CDR1 SEHNR and CDR2 FQNEAQ (reference sequence). CDR3 in amino acids: CASSLGASQLLTEQYF. For the CDR3, the DNA is TGTGCCAGCAGCTTAGGGGCCAGTCAGCTACTGACCGAGCAGTACTTC.

This chain joins TRBV19 and TRBJ1-1; D is uncertain. Trimming cost V 3 bases and J 1 base, with 3 bases left between them. The CDR3 has 12 residues. Looked up from germline, CDR1 is LNHDA and CDR2 is SQIVND (reference sequence). The CDR3 DNA reads TGTGCCAGTAGTATTGAGAACACTGAAGCTTTCTTT. Amino acids: CASSIENTEAFF. The entire variable domain, with the rest obtained from reference TRBV19 and TRBJ1-1, is as follows: DGGITQSPKYLFRKEGQNVTLSCEQNLNHDAMYWYRQDPGQGLRLIYYSQIVNDFQKGDIAEGYSVSREKKESFPLTVTSAQKNPTAFYLCASSIENTEAFFGQGTRLTVV.